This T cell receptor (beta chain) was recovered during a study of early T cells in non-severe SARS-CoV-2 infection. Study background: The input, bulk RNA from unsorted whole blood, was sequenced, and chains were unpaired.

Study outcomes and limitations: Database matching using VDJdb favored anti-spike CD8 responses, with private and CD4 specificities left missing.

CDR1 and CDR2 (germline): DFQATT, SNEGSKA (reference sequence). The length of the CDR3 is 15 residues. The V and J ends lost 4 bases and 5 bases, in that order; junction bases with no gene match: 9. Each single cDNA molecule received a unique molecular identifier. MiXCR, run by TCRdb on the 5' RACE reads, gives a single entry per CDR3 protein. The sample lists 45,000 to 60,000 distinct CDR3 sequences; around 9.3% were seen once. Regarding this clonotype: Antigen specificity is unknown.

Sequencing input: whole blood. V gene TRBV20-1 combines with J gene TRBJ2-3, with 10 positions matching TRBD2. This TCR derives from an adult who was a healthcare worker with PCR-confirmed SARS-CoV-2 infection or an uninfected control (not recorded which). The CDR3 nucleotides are TGCAGTGCTACCTCTAGCGGGGGAGGTGGAGATACGCAGTATTTT. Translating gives CSATSSGGGGDTQYF.